This T cell receptor beta chain appears in the sequencing data of a study of shared T cell receptors in the human thymus. This clone appeared a single time. Germline-derived CDR1 and CDR2 are LNHNV and YYDKDF (reference sequence). The CDR3 is 16 amino acids. The method was immunoSEQ multiplex PCR; TCRdb's version includes in-frame clones alone and lacks a portion of them. The data show 500,000 to 550,000 clones, with more than 75% seen just once and approximately 0.013% held by the top ten. This sample also belongs to another study, concerning human thymus T cells. That study adds: Donation came from healthy Finnish infants having corrective surgery for congenital heart defects. From resections taken during corrective heart surgery, the thymus tissue was obtained. Among thymic and blood repertoires, usage of V and J genes appeared biased.

The chain combines TRBV15 with TRBJ2-5, with a tentative D call TRBD1 (5 bases). The last part of the DNA fits TRBJ2-7 better; the J call may be wrong. The sample comprised thymocytes. The source of this sequence is a boy in the first two years of life with a congenital heart defect. The CDR3 is CATSRVVRDPYYEQYF. CDR3 nucleotide sequence: TGTGCCACCAGCAGAGTAGTCAGGGATCCTTACTACGAGCAGTACTTC.